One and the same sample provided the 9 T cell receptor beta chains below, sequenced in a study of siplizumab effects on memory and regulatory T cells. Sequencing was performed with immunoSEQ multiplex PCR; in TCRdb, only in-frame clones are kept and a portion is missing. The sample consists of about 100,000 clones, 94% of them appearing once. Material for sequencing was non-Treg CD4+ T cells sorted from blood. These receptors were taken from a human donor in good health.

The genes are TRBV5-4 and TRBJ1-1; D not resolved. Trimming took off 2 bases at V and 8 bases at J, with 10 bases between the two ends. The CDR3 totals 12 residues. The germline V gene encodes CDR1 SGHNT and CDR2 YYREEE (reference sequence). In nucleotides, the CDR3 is TGTGCCAGCAGCTTAAATACGAGGGAAGCTTTCTTT. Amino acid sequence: CASSLNTREAFF.

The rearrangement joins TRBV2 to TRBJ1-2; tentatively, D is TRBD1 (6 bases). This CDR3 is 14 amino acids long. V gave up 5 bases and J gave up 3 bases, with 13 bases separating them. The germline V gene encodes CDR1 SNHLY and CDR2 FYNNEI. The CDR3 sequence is CASSSTGLHYGYTF. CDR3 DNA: TGTGCCAGCAGTTCGACAGGTTTGCACTATGGCTACACCTTC.

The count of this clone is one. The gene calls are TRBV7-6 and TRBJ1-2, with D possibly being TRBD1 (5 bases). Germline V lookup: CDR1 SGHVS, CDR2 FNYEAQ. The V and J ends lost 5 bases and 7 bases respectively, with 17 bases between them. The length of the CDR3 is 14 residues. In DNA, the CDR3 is TGTGCCAGCAGCCCCATTCGAGGGGATAGTGGCTACACCTTC. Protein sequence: CASSPIRGDSGYTF.

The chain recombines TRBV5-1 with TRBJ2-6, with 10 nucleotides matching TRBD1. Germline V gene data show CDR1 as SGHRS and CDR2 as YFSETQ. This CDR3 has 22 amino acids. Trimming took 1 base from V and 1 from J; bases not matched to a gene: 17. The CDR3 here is CASSLYFQASGTGASGANVLTF. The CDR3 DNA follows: TGCGCCAGCAGCTTGTACTTCCAAGCCTCCGGGACAGGGGCTTCTGGGGCCAACGTCCTGACTTTC.

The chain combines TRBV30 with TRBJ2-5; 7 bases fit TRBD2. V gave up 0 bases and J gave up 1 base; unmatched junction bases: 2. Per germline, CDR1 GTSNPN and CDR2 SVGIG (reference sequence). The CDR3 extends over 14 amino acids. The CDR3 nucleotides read TGTGCCTGGAGTGTAGCGGGGCTCCAAGAGACCCAGTACTTC. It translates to CAWSVAGLQETQYF. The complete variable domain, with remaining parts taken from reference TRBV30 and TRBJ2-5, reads SQTIHQWPATLVQPVGSPLSLECTVEGTSNPNLYWYRQAAGRGLQLLFYSVGIGQISSEVPQNLSASRPQDRQFILSSKKLLLSDSGFYLCAWSVAGLQETQYFGPGTRLLVL.

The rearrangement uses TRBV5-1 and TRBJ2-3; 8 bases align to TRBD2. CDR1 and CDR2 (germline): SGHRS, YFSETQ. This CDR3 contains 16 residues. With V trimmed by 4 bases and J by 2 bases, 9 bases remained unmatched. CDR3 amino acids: CASSESSGPNTDTQYF. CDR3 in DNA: TGCGCCAGCAGCGAGTCTAGCGGGCCTAACACAGATACGCAGTATTTT.

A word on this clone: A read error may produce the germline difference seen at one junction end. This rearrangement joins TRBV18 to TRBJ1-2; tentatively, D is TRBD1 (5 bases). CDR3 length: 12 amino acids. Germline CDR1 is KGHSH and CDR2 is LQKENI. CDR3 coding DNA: TGTGCCAGCTCACCAGATTCAGTGACAGCCAACTTC. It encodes CASSPDSVTANF. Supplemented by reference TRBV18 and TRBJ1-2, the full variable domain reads NAGVMQNPRHLVRRRGQEARLRCSPMKGHSHVYWYRQLPEEGLKFMVYLQKENIIDESGMPKERFSAEFPKEGPSILRIQQVVRGDSAAYFCASSPDSVTANFGSGTRLTVV.

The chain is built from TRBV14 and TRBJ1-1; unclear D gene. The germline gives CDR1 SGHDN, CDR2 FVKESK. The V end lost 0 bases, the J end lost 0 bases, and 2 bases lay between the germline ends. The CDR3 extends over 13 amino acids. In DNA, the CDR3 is TGTGCCAGCAGCCAAGAATTGAACACTGAAGCTTTCTTT. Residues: CASSQELNTEAFF.

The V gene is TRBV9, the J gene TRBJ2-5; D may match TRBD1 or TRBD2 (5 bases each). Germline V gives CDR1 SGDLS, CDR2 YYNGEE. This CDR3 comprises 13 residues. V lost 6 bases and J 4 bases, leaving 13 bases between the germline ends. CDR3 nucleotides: TGTGCCAGCAACCGGGACCAAAGAGAGACCCAGTACTTC. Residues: CASNRDQRETQYF.